Presented here are 26 T cell receptor beta chains from one specimen sequenced in a study of PD-1 blockade in classical Hodgkin lymphoma. All patients relapsed after autologous stem cell transplantation, and brentuximab vedotin exposure varied. Produced via immunoSEQ multiplex PCR; TCRdb's table is partial and in-frame only. Found here are some 11,000 clones, about 80% of them singletons; the top ten hold approximately 25%. The specimen comprised peripheral blood mononuclear cells (PBMCs), sampled at baseline. Receptor source: a human donor with classical Hodgkin lymphoma.

The chain couples TRBV7-2 to TRBJ1-1; TRBD1 might be the D (5 bases). The CDR3 consists of 15 residues. The V and J ends lost 3 bases and 0 bases respectively, with 11 bases between them. In germline, CDR1 is SGHTA, CDR2 FQGNSA. The CDR3 spells CASSFGGGLNTEAFF. The DNA for the CDR3 is TGTGCCAGCAGCTTCGGGGGGGGATTGAACACTGAAGCTTTCTTT.

The gene calls are TRBV28 and TRBJ1-2; D is undetermined. V was pared by 7 bases and J by 4 bases, with 16 bases between. Germline V gene data show CDR1 as MDHEN and CDR2 as SYDVKM. CDR3 length equals 14 residues. CDR3 coding DNA: TGTGCCAGCACTTTGGCGGGTGGGTTCTATGGCTACACCTTC. Its protein is CASTLAGGFYGYTF.

The V gene is TRBV5-8, the J gene TRBJ1-2, with D tentatively TRBD1 (5 bases). Germline V lookup: CDR1 SGHTS, CDR2 YDEGEE. Trimming removed 4 bases at V and 7 bases at J, with 11 bases between. The length of the CDR3 is 12 residues. CDR3 sequence: CASSLDRFGYTF. The CDR3 DNA reads as TGTGCCAGCAGCCTCGACAGATTTGGCTACACCTTC.

The chain couples TRBV27 to TRBJ1-5; D unclear. Trimming pared 8 bases from V and 2 bases from J, leaving 13 bases between. The CDR3 length is 14 residues. The V gene's germline CDR1 is MNHEY and CDR2 SMNVEV (reference sequence). CDR3 sequence: CASSIGQGNQPQHF. For the CDR3, the DNA is TGTGCCAGCTCCATTGGGCAGGGCAATCAGCCCCAGCATTTT.

The gene calls are TRBV6-4 and TRBJ2-3, with D uncertain. The germline V and J ends were trimmed by 0 bases and 4 bases, with 2 bases remaining between them. Germline assignment: CDR1 MRHNA and CDR2 SNTAGT. This CDR3 is 12 amino acids long. This chain's CDR3 is CASSDSPDTQYF. The CDR3 bases are TGTGCCAGCAGTGACTCCCCAGATACGCAGTATTTT.

This rearrangement joins TRBV5-1 to TRBJ2-3; D assignment may be TRBD1 or TRBD2 (5 bases each). CDR3 length: 13 residues. Germline CDR1 reads SGHRS; CDR2 reads YFSETQ. V gave up 3 bases and J gave up 5 bases, with 10 bases separating them. CDR3 sequence: CASSWDPGDTQYF. DNA for the CDR3: TGCGCCAGCAGCTGGGACCCTGGAGATACGCAGTATTTT.

This sequence joins TRBV22-1 and TRBJ2-6; TRBD2 is the table's D call, not checked against the DNA. TRBV22-1 is noted as a pseudogene. The CDR3 has 17 residues. The CDR3 sequence is CPGSSSSEQSRANVLTF. The CDR3 DNA reads as TGTCCTGGGAGTAGTTCAAGCGAACAAAGTCGGGCCAACGTCCTGACTTTC.

V is TRBV7-2 and J is TRBJ2-2, with a tentative D call TRBD1 (6 bases). With 2 bases removed from V and 6 bases from J, the gap between germline ends came to 19 bases. The CDR3 length is 17 residues. CDR1 and CDR2 (germline): SGHTA, FQGNSA. The CDR3 DNA is TGTGCCAGCAGCTTATACGGTAGCAGGGGTTATTCCGGGGAGCTGTTTTTT. It translates to CASSLYGSRGYSGELFF.

The chain combines TRBV28 with TRBJ2-1; TRBD2 matches 10 bases. The CDR3 runs 14 residues. Germline CDR1 and CDR2: MDHEN and SYDVKM. With V trimmed by 5 bases and J by 5 bases, 3 bases remained unmatched. The CDR3 DNA reads as TGTGCCAGCAGTCGACTAGCGGGTGACAATGAGCAGTTCTTC. This codes for CASSRLAGDNEQFF.

The chain uses TRBV19 and TRBJ2-7, with TRBD2 as a possible D gene (6 bases). The V end lost 1 base, the J end lost 0 bases, and 13 bases lay between the germline ends. The germline gives CDR1 LNHDA, CDR2 SQIVND (reference sequence). The CDR3 spans 16 residues. This CDR3 reads CASSIVGGDGSYEQYF. The CDR3 DNA reads as TGTGCCAGTAGTATAGTGGGGGGAGACGGCTCCTACGAGCAGTACTTC. Variable domain in full (rest from reference TRBV19 and TRBJ2-7): DGGITQSPKYLFRKEGQNVTLSCEQNLNHDAMYWYRQDPGQGLRLIYYSQIVNDFQKGDIAEGYSVSREKKESFPLTVTSAQKNPTAFYLCASSIVGGDGSYEQYFGPGTRLTVT.

The V gene is TRBV19, the J gene TRBJ2-7; D might be TRBD1 (5 bases). The CDR3 has 14 amino acids. V lost 5 bases and J lost 3, with 14 bases in between. In germline, CDR1 is LNHDA, CDR2 SQIVND (reference sequence). The DNA of the CDR3 is TGTGCCAGTAGTTCCAGGGCAGAACTCTACGAGCAGTACTTC. Protein product: CASSSRAELYEQYF.

This rearrangement joins TRBV10-3 to TRBJ2-3, with 13 bases fitting TRBD2. CDR3 length: 16 residues. CDR1 and CDR2 from the germline V gene are ENHRY and SYGVKD. V was pared by 5 bases and J by 5 bases, with 7 bases of the junction left unmatched. CDR3 sequence (DNA): TGTGCCATCAGTCCCGGGACTAGCGGGAATTTAGATACGCAGTATTTT. Its protein product is CAISPGTSGNLDTQYF.

This clone has only one observation. The chain links TRBV18 to TRBJ2-1; TRBD2 matches 10 bases. The CDR3 runs to 17 residues. The germline V gene has CDR1 KGHSH and CDR2 LQKENI. J gave up 5 bases and V 3 bases, and 10 bases lay outside the gene matches. The CDR3 DNA sequence: TGTGCCAGCTCACCGAGGACTAGCGGCTTTCTCGACAATGAGCAGTTCTTC. Amino acids: CASSPRTSGFLDNEQFF.

The chain links TRBV7-9 to TRBJ2-5; possible D gene TRBD2, 5 bases. Germline V gives CDR1 SEHNR, CDR2 FQNEAQ (reference sequence). The CDR3 sequence is 18 residues long. V lost 6 bases to trimming and J lost 5 bases, with 28 bases between them. CDR3 sequence reads: CASSSMETREGHTETQYF. In DNA form, the CDR3 reads TGTGCCAGCAGTTCCATGGAGACCCGGGAAGGCCACACCGAGACCCAGTACTTC.

The gene calls are TRBV15 and TRBJ1-1; D is unresolved. Germline CDR1 LNHNV, CDR2 YYDKDF (reference sequence). V shed 3 bases and J shed 1 base, with 12 bases lying between them. The CDR3 length is 15 residues. DNA for the CDR3: TGTGCCACCAGCAGGGGTTCGGCCGGGAACACTGAAGCTTTCTTT. Protein product: CATSRGSAGNTEAFF. The whole variable domain, filled in from reference TRBV15 and TRBJ1-1, reads DAMVIQNPRYQVTQFGKPVTLSCSQTLNHNVMYWYQQKSSQAPKLLFHYYDKDFNNEADTPDNFQSRRPNTSFCFLDIRSPGLGDTAMYLCATSRGSAGNTEAFFGQGTRLTVV.

This chain uses TRBV5-4 with TRBJ1-2; TRBD1 matches at 9 bases. CDR1 and CDR2 from the germline V gene are SGHNT and YYREEE (reference sequence). V lost 5 bases to trimming and J lost 0 bases; unmatched junction nucleotides: 11. There are 17 residues in the CDR3. The CDR3 sequence is CASRRGQGQATNYGYTF. The CDR3 nucleotides are TGTGCCAGCAGACGGGGACAGGGACAAGCTACTAACTATGGCTACACCTTC. The full variable domain, its missing parts supplied by reference TRBV5-4 and TRBJ1-2, is ETGVTQSPTHLIKTRGQQVTLRCSSQSGHNTVSWYQQALGQGPQFIFQYYREEENGRGNFPPRFSGLQFPNYSSELNVNALELDDSALYLCASRRGQGQATNYGYTFGSGTRLTVV.

The chain combines TRBV12-5 with TRBJ2-7; tentative D call: TRBD2 (5 bases). Germline V lookup: CDR1 LGHNT, CDR2 FRNRAP. Deletions cut 6 bases from V and 2 bases from J, with 14 bases between. The CDR3 length is 14 residues. This chain's CDR3 is CASGIGRQPYEQYF. The CDR3 DNA follows: TGTGCTAGTGGAATAGGGAGACAACCCTACGAGCAGTACTTC.

Comment on this clone: Mismatch with germline at one junction end may stem from a read error. The CDR3 sequence is CASSLGEGRVQYF. The CDR3 DNA reads as TGCGCCAGCAGTTTGGGGGAGGGCCGGGTTCAGTACTTC. The V call is TRBV5-1, the J call TRBJ2-4; TRBD2 matches 7 bases. The V gene's germline CDR1 is SGHRS and CDR2 YFSETQ. The CDR3 has 13 residues.

This rearrangement joins TRBV19 to TRBJ2-1; 8 nucleotides line up with TRBD2. Per germline, CDR1 LNHDA and CDR2 SQIVND (reference sequence). The V segment lost 3 bases and the J segment 4 bases; nucleotides outside the gene matches: 5. This CDR3 spans 15 amino acids. In DNA form, the CDR3 reads TGTGCCAGTAGTATTTGGGTAGCGGGGTACAATGAGCAGTTCTTC. Protein: CASSIWVAGYNEQFF.

The table lists this clone with a count of one. Here the CDR3 DNA reads TGTGCCAGCAGTGAACGGCGTCAGGGGGTAGGGGAGCAGTACTTC. As protein: CASSERRQGVGEQYF. The chain couples TRBV6-1 to TRBJ2-7; 7 positions agree with TRBD1. The length of the CDR3 is 15 residues. Germline-derived CDR1 and CDR2 are MNHNS and SASEGT. J was trimmed by 7 bases and V by 2 bases; bases with no gene match: 11.

This chain uses TRBV18 with TRBJ1-1; perhaps TRBD1 as D (5 bases). The ends were cut back, 3 bases at V and 4 bases at J, with 21 bases in the middle. The CDR3 extends over 17 amino acids. CDR1 is KGHSH and CDR2 is LQKENI in the germline V gene. As DNA, the CDR3 is TGTGCCAGCTCACCGAACGTGGCAGGCGTCGGGGGCACTGAAGCTTTCTTT. This encodes CASSPNVAGVGGTEAFF.

The V and J genes are TRBV4-1 and TRBJ2-1; D gene ambiguous. The germline V gene has CDR1 MGHRA and CDR2 YSYEKL. Trimming removed 1 base from V and 3 bases from J, with 19 bases in between. The CDR3 spans 18 residues. CDR3 nucleotides: TGCGCCAGCAGCCAAGCCCATACATCACACCCGTACTACAATGAGCAGTTCTTC. Amino acid sequence: CASSQAHTSHPYYNEQFF.

The chain couples TRBV9 to TRBJ2-5; D unclear. CDR1 and CDR2 from the germline V gene are SGDLS and YYNGEE. V lost 2 bases to trimming and J lost 1 base, with 12 bases between them. This CDR3 comprises 15 residues. The CDR3 DNA reads TGTGCCAGCAGCGTTGGACCGGTCGTCCAAGAGACCCAGTACTTC. This gives the protein CASSVGPVVQETQYF. Together with reference TRBV9 and TRBJ2-5, the CDR3 gives the full variable domain: DSGVTQTPKHLITATGQRVTLRCSPRSGDLSVYWYQQSLDQGLQFLIQYYNGEERAKGNILERFSAQQFPDLHSELNLSSLELGDSALYFCASSVGPVVQETQYFGPGTRLLVL.

The chain couples TRBV5-6 to TRBJ2-1; 13 bases map to TRBD2. This CDR3 has 19 residues. The germline V gene has CDR1 SGHDT and CDR2 YYEEEE. V trimming: 0 bases; J trimming: 4 bases; junction bases outside the gene matches: 10. CDR3 protein: CASSLGGTSGARSYNEQFF. CDR3 DNA sequence: TGTGCCAGCAGCTTGGGGGGGACTAGCGGGGCCCGGTCTTACAATGAGCAGTTCTTC. Complete variable domain (other parts from reference TRBV5-6 and TRBJ2-1): DAGVTQSPTHLIKTRGQQVTLRCSPKSGHDTVSWYQQALGQGPQFIFQYYEEEERQRGNFPDRFSGHQFPNYSSELNVNALLLGDSALYLCASSLGGTSGARSYNEQFFGPGTRLTVL.

This clone appeared once. The chain employs TRBV28 and TRBJ1-2; possible D gene TRBD1, 5 bases. Per germline, CDR1 MDHEN and CDR2 SYDVKM. This CDR3 comprises 14 residues. V lost 10 bases and J 4 bases, leaving 19 bases between the germline ends. CDR3 sequence reads: CANNKGSRAYGYTF. Here the CDR3 DNA reads TGTGCCAACAACAAAGGGTCCAGGGCCTATGGCTACACCTTC.

The chain recombines TRBV2 with TRBJ1-6, with D possibly matching TRBD1 (6 bases). V was clipped by 3 bases and J by 0 bases, with 9 bases between them. The germline CDR1 and CDR2 sequences are SNHLY and FYNNEI. This CDR3 region has 16 residues. The CDR3 DNA reads TGTGCCAGCAGTGATAGGGGGGGCTCCTATAATTCACCCCTCCACTTT. Translated: CASSDRGGSYNSPLHF.